This record covers a single T cell receptor (beta chain). Antigen: not known. This sample is part of a study of vaccination and CD4 T cells after COVID-19. Across the study: Sampling after COVID took place at a median of about 98 days (range 35 to 161) following diagnosis.

Treatment indicated: roughly 10-day PBMC culture with coronavirus spike peptide pools or control peptides (ViraFEST assay). Before the COVID-19 pandemic (2011-2018), CD4+ T cells were obtained from the unexposed donor. Study-wide results and caveats: Among those convalescent, a median roughly 90% of reactive clones emerged solely post-vaccination.

This CDR3 region has 17 residues. Deletions cut 7 bases from V and 3 bases from J, with 21 bases between. Germline CDR1 and CDR2: LNHNV and YYDKDF (reference sequence). Sequencing of cultured CD4+ T cell DNA used the Oncomine TCR Beta short-read assay. Genomic DNA from cultured CD4+ T cells was extracted. TCRdb reprocessed the PCR reads via MiXCR and lists one record per CDR3 protein. Among thousands of distinct CDR3 sequences listed, under 45% were seen once. The sequenced sample consisted of CD4+ T cells from blood, cultured in vitro. The sequence derives from a human donor in good health. V usage is TRBV15 and J usage is TRBJ2-2; a possible D gene is TRBD1 (5 bases). The CDR3, as DNA: TGTGCCACCAACTCCTCCAGGGAATTCCCGGACACCGGGGAGCTGTTTTTT. Translated: CATNSSREFPDTGELFF.